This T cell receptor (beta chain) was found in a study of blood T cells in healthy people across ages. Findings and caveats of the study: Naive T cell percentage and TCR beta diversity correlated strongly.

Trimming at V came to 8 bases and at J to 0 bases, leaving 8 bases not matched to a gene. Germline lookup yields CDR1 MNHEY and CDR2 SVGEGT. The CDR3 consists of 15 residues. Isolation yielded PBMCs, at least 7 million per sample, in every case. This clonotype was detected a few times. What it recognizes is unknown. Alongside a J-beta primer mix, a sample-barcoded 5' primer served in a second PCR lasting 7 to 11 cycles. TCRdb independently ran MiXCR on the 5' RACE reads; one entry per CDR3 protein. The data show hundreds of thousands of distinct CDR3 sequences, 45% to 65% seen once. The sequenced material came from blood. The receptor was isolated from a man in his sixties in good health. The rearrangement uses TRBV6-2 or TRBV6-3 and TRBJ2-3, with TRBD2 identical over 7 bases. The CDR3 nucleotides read TGTGCCAGCCACCTGGGGGGGTTCAGCACAGATACGCAGTATTTT. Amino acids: CASHLGGFSTDTQYF.